This is a list of T cell receptor beta chains from one sample in a study of blood T cell repertoires in COVID-19. Generated by immunoSEQ multiplex PCR, the TCRdb table keeps only in-frame clones and is missing some. This table has 200,000 to 300,000 clones, about 88% appearing once. The sample was peripheral blood. These receptors came from a man between 25 and 39 years old with active or convalescent COVID-19. CDR3s include the opening cysteine and the closing phenylalanine or tryptophan. The D gene is left open where the match is weak. Expanded clones get a size class; other rows say once, few or many, or leave the size out.

TRBV4-1,TRBJ2-1,TRBD2,-,16,CASSQVGLAGALEQFF,TGCGCCAGCAGCCAAGTCGGACTAGCGGGGGCCCTTGAGCAGTTCTTC
TRBV12-5,TRBJ1-1,-,-,13,CASGYGGSTEAFF,TGTGCTAGTGGTTATGGCGGAAGCACTGAAGCTTTCTTT
TRBV5-1,TRBJ1-2,-,-,16,CASSLEGARPAYGYTF,TGCGCCAGCAGCTTGGAAGGTGCCAGGCCCGCCTATGGCTACACCTTC
TRBV18,TRBJ1-6,-,-,15,CASSPPAGDNSPLHF,TGTGCCAGCTCACCACCGGCAGGGGACAATTCACCCCTCCACTTT
TRBV13,TRBJ1-1,-,-,15,CASSLVAELNTEAFF,TGTGCCAGCAGCTTAGTGGCAGAATTGAACACTGAAGCTTTCTTT
TRBV5-8,TRBJ1-5,-,-,17,CASRQGRGALSNQPQHF,TGTGCCAGCAGACAGGGCAGGGGAGCCTTAAGCAATCAGCCCCAGCATTTT
TRBV27,TRBJ1-1,-,once,15,CASSLYSGRGTEAFF,TGTGCCAGCAGTTTATATTCAGGTCGGGGCACTGAAGCTTTCTTT
TRBV5-1,TRBJ2-1,-,-,13,CASSLEDNNEQFF,TGCGCCAGCAGCTTGGAAGACAACAATGAGCAGTTCTTC
TRBV2,TRBJ1-2,-,-,16,CASTPSPLTGLYGYTF,TGTGCCAGCACCCCGAGCCCCCTGACAGGCCTCTATGGCTACACCTTC
TRBV3-1/TRBV3-2,TRBJ2-5,TRBD1,-,16,CASSQGQGYRQETQYF,TGTGCCAGCAGCCAGGGACAGGGGTATCGTCAAGAGACCCAGTACTTC
TRBV6-1,TRBJ2-5,TRBD2,-,18,CASSEGIVVAGDQETQYF,TGTGCCAGCAGTGAGGGGATTGTTGTAGCGGGGGACCAAGAGACCCAGTACTTC
TRBV6-5,TRBJ2-1,TRBD2,once,14,CASSPRTSVNEQFF,TGTGCCAGCAGTCCGCGGACTAGTGTTAATGAGCAGTTCTTC
TRBV5-1,TRBJ2-1,-,-,14,CASSRQSLYNEQFF,TGCGCCAGCAGCCGCCAGTCCCTCTACAATGAGCAGTTCTTC
TRBV10-1,TRBJ1-2,-,-,15,CASRRERQERYGYTF,TGCGCCAGCAGAAGAGAGAGACAGGAGAGGTATGGCTACACCTTC
TRBV19,TRBJ2-1,-,-,14,CASSIGADDNEQFF,TGTGCCAGTAGTATAGGGGCAGATGACAATGAGCAGTTCTTC
TRBV25-1,TRBJ1-4,-,-,14,CATVGGETNEKLFF,TGTGCCACCGTGGGGGGGGAGACTAATGAAAAACTGTTTTTT
TRBV7-3,TRBJ2-1,-,-,19,CASSPGAGQTSRGYNEQFF,TGTGCCAGCTCCCCCGGCGCAGGTCAAACCTCCCGGGGTTACAATGAGCAGTTCTTC
TRBV13,TRBJ1-3,-,-,14,CASTRELSGNTIYF,TGTGCCAGCACCCGGGAGCTCTCTGGAAACACCATATATTTT
TRBV14,TRBJ2-7,-,-,14,CASSQDSLIYEQYF,TGTGCCAGCAGCCAGGACAGCCTGATCTACGAGCAGTACTTC
TRBV24-1,TRBJ2-1,-,-,11,CATPYRNEQFF,TGTGCCACCCCATACAGGAATGAGCAGTTCTTC
TRBV5-1,TRBJ1-2,TRBD1,-,15,CASSLVSTGSYGYTF,TGCGCCAGCAGCTTGGTTTCGACAGGGTCCTATGGCTACACCTTC
TRBV10-3,TRBJ1-1,-,-,16,CAISESTLSMNTEAFF,TGTGCCATCAGTGAGTCGACTCTGTCCATGAACACTGAAGCTTTCTTT
TRBV12-3/TRBV12-4,TRBJ1-1,-,-,13,CASSLDRDTEAFF,TGTGCCAGCAGTCTAGACAGAGACACTGAAGCTTTCTTT
TRBV6-2/TRBV6-3,TRBJ1-1,-,-,16,CASSYGQPLADTEAFF,TGTGCCAGCAGTTATGGTCAGCCCTTGGCGGACACTGAAGCTTTCTTT
TRBV11-2,TRBJ1-2,TRBD1,few,14,CASSPRTGPYGYTF,TGTGCCAGCAGCCCGCGGACAGGGCCCTATGGCTACACCTTC
TRBV5-5,TRBJ1-5,-,-,15,CASSLKGNWGQPQHF,TGTGCCAGCAGCTTGAAGGGGAACTGGGGTCAGCCCCAGCATTTT
TRBV14,TRBJ2-7,TRBD2,-,15,CASSQGAGGSYEQYF,TGTGCCAGCAGCCAAGGGGCGGGGGGTTCCTACGAGCAGTACTTC
TRBV3-1/TRBV3-2,TRBJ1-1,TRBD1,-,15,CASSNRDSFLTEAFF,TGTGCCAGCAGCAACCGGGACAGTTTTCTCACTGAAGCTTTCTTT
TRBV27,TRBJ1-5,-,-,15,CASSLSWDSNQPQHF,TGTGCCAGCAGTTTATCGTGGGACTCCAATCAGCCCCAGCATTTT
TRBV7-9,TRBJ2-1,-,-,16,CASSFEVGGRYNEQFF,TGTGCCAGCAGCTTTGAGGTGGGGGGAAGGTACAATGAGCAGTTCTTC
TRBV5-1,TRBJ1-2,-,-,17,CASSSTRGGAQLYGYTF,TGCGCCAGCAGCTCAACCCGAGGAGGGGCCCAACTCTATGGCTACACCTTC
TRBV27,TRBJ1-5,-,-,15,CASSSTEKLNQPQHF,TGTGCCAGCAGTTCGACTGAAAAACTCAATCAGCCCCAGCATTTT